A selection of T cell receptor beta chains follows, all from one sample in a study of OX40 agonist ivuxolimab in advanced cancers. Method: immunoSEQ multiplex PCR; TCRdb's copy keeps in-frame clones and lacks some. This sample has some 58,000 clones, with around four fifths found just once. The sample here was CD4+ or CD8+ T cells sorted from blood, taken in a trial of the OX40 agonist ivuxolimab. Every receptor here comes from an adult with an advanced solid tumor such as melanoma, head and neck, liver or kidney cancer. CDR3s include the opening cysteine and the closing phenylalanine or tryptophan. The D gene is left open where the match is weak. The size entry is marked missing in some rows and otherwise reads once, few, many or a size class.

clone size: NA
D gene: NA
V gene: TRBV11-2
J gene: TRBJ1-1
CDR3 DNA: TGTGCCAGCAGCTTTATGGGGCGGAACACTGAAGCTTTCTTT
CDR3 protein: CASSFMGRNTEAFF

clone size: NA
D gene: TRBD2
V gene: TRBV28
J gene: TRBJ2-7
CDR3 DNA: TGTGCCAGCAGTCCGGGACTAGCGGGAGGGCCTTGGAACGAGCAGTACTTC
CDR3 protein: CASSPGLAGGPWNEQYF

clone size: NA
D gene: NA
V gene: TRBV4-1
J gene: TRBJ1-4
CDR3 DNA: TGCGCCAGCAGCCAGTCCGAGACGAGGGAAAAACTGTTTTTT
CDR3 protein: CASSQSETREKLFF

clone size: NA
D gene: TRBD1
V gene: TRBV11-2
J gene: TRBJ1-1
CDR3 DNA: TGTGCCAGCAGCCACCTGGGACAGTCTAACACTGAAGCTTTCTTT
CDR3 protein: CASSHLGQSNTEAFF

clone size: NA
D gene: TRBD1
V gene: TRBV11-3
J gene: TRBJ1-1
CDR3 DNA: TGTGCCAGCAGCTCCCACAGGGGTGCGGGGGAAGCTTTCTTT
CDR3 protein: CASSSHRGAGEAFF

clone size: few
D gene: TRBD2
V gene: TRBV4-1
J gene: TRBJ2-1
CDR3 DNA: TGCGCCAGCAGCCGCCCTCGCGGCGGGAGCGAATACAATGAGCAGTTCTTC
CDR3 protein: CASSRPRGGSEYNEQFF

clone size: NA
D gene: TRBD2
V gene: TRBV6-6
J gene: TRBJ2-1
CDR3 DNA: TGTGCCAGCAGCCTAACCTCGGCGCTAGCGGACAATGAGCAGTTCTTC
CDR3 protein: CASSLTSALADNEQFF

clone size: NA
D gene: NA
V gene: TRBV28
J gene: TRBJ2-7
CDR3 DNA: TGTGCCAGCAGTTTTAGTGGAGGTTGGGACTACGAGCAGTACTTC
CDR3 protein: CASSFSGGWDYEQYF

clone size: NA
D gene: TRBD1
V gene: TRBV7-3
J gene: TRBJ2-1
CDR3 DNA: TGTGCCAGCAGCCTCCGGGACAGGGCAAGCGATGAGCAGTTCTTC
CDR3 protein: CASSLRDRASDEQFF

clone size: few
D gene: NA
V gene: TRBV5-8
J gene: TRBJ2-7
CDR3 DNA: TGTGCCAGCAGCTTGGTCAACTCCTACGAGCAGTACTTC
CDR3 protein: CASSLVNSYEQYF

clone size: NA
D gene: NA
V gene: TRBV7-9
J gene: TRBJ2-7
CDR3 DNA: TGTGCCAGCTCCCCATCTCTCACCTACGAGCAGTACTTC
CDR3 protein: CASSPSLTYEQYF

clone size: once
D gene: NA
V gene: TRBV5-6
J gene: TRBJ2-6
CDR3 DNA: TGTGCCAGCAGCCCGGGGGTGACTGGGGCCAACGTCCTGACTTTC
CDR3 protein: CASSPGVTGANVLTF

clone size: NA
D gene: NA
V gene: TRBV6-1
J gene: TRBJ1-5
CDR3 DNA: TGTGCCAGCTTAACTAGCAATCAGCCCCAGCATTTT
CDR3 protein: CASLTSNQPQHF

clone size: NA
D gene: NA
V gene: TRBV28
J gene: TRBJ2-7
CDR3 DNA: TGTGCCAGCAGTTACTACTACGAGCAGTACTTC
CDR3 protein: CASSYYYEQYF

clone size: NA
D gene: TRBD1
V gene: TRBV10-3
J gene: TRBJ1-2
CDR3 DNA: TGTGCCATCTTCGCCGGGACAGGGAAGAACTATGGCTACACCTTC
CDR3 protein: CAIFAGTGKNYGYTF

clone size: NA
D gene: NA
V gene: TRBV10-3
J gene: TRBJ2-1
CDR3 DNA: TGTGCCATCAGTGAGTCAGGAGGGAACAATGAGCAGTTCTTC
CDR3 protein: CAISESGGNNEQFF

clone size: NA
D gene: NA
V gene: TRBV12-2
J gene: TRBJ2-2
CDR3 DNA: TGTGCAAACCGGACTAGCGGGACCGGGGAGCTGTTTTTT
CDR3 protein: CANRTSGTGELFF

clone size: NA
D gene: NA
V gene: TRBV10-2
J gene: TRBJ2-2
CDR3 DNA: TGCGCCAGCAGTGAGGGGACCGGGGAGCTGTTTTTT
CDR3 protein: CASSEGTGELFF

clone size: NA
D gene: TRBD2
V gene: TRBV6-5
J gene: TRBJ2-1
CDR3 DNA: TGTGCCAGCAGGGCTTCACTAGCGGGAGATGGTGAGCAGTTCTTC
CDR3 protein: CASRASLAGDGEQFF

clone size: NA
D gene: TRBD1
V gene: TRBV2
J gene: TRBJ2-5
CDR3 DNA: TGTGCCAGCAGTTTTCAGGGGGATGAGACCCAGTACTTC
CDR3 protein: CASSFQGDETQYF

clone size: NA
D gene: TRBD1
V gene: TRBV27
J gene: TRBJ1-5
CDR3 DNA: TGTGCCAGCAGGGGGACAGGGGAATACGGCCAGCCCCAGCATTTT
CDR3 protein: CASRGTGEYGQPQHF

clone size: NA
D gene: NA
V gene: TRBV19
J gene: TRBJ2-4
CDR3 DNA: TGTGCCAGTAGTAAAGGTGGAGGGCCCGAAAACATTCAGTACTTC
CDR3 protein: CASSKGGGPENIQYF

clone size: NA
D gene: NA
V gene: TRBV19
J gene: TRBJ2-7
CDR3 DNA: TGTGCCAGTAGTATGGGAAAAGGATCCTCCTACGAGCAGTACTTC
CDR3 protein: CASSMGKGSSYEQYF

clone size: NA
D gene: TRBD1
V gene: TRBV18
J gene: TRBJ2-7
CDR3 DNA: TGTGCCAGCTCCCCAGGGACAGCGGCCTACGAGCAGTACTTC
CDR3 protein: CASSPGTAAYEQYF

clone size: NA
D gene: NA
V gene: TRBV2
J gene: TRBJ1-5
CDR3 DNA: TGTGCCAGCAGTGTACAGCAGGTGGATCAGCCCCAGCATTTT
CDR3 protein: CASSVQQVDQPQHF

clone size: NA
D gene: TRBD2
V gene: TRBV30
J gene: TRBJ2-2
CDR3 DNA: TGTGCCTGGAGTACACTAGCGGGAGATACCGGGGAGCTGTTTTTT
CDR3 protein: CAWSTLAGDTGELFF

clone size: NA
D gene: TRBD2
V gene: TRBV7-9
J gene: TRBJ2-1
CDR3 DNA: TGTGCCAGCAGACCAACGCATAGCGGGAGGGATGGCTATGAGCAGTTCTTC
CDR3 protein: CASRPTHSGRDGYEQFF

clone size: few
D gene: TRBD2
V gene: TRBV19
J gene: TRBJ2-7
CDR3 DNA: TGTGCCAGTAGTATTGGGACTACCTACGAGCAGTACTTC
CDR3 protein: CASSIGTTYEQYF

clone size: NA
D gene: TRBD2
V gene: TRBV7-8
J gene: TRBJ2-1
CDR3 DNA: TGTGCCAGCAGCTCCGTGGGCGGGAGGGCATATGAGCAGTTCTTC
CDR3 protein: CASSSVGGRAYEQFF

clone size: NA
D gene: NA
V gene: TRBV28
J gene: TRBJ2-7
CDR3 DNA: TGTGCCAGCAGTTCGGAGGGGGCAGGGTTTACGTGGCAGTACTTC
CDR3 protein: CASSSEGAGFTWQYF

clone size: NA
D gene: TRBD2
V gene: TRBV28
J gene: TRBJ2-3
CDR3 DNA: TGTGCCAGCAGTTTAACATCCCTAGCGGGTTGGGGGGATACGCAGTATTTT
CDR3 protein: CASSLTSLAGWGDTQYF

clone size: NA
D gene: TRBD1
V gene: TRBV5-1
J gene: TRBJ1-1
CDR3 DNA: TGCGCCAGCAGCTTGGATGTGACAGGGAGTGAAGCTTTCTTT
CDR3 protein: CASSLDVTGSEAFF

clone size: NA
D gene: NA
V gene: TRBV30
J gene: TRBJ2-3
CDR3 DNA: TGTGCCTGGATGCTTAGGAGCACAGATACGCAGTATTTT
CDR3 protein: CAWMLRSTDTQYF

clone size: NA
D gene: TRBD1
V gene: TRBV28
J gene: TRBJ1-1
CDR3 DNA: TGTGCCAGCAGGGGGCTGACAGGGAGCACTGAAGCTTTCTTT
CDR3 protein: CASRGLTGSTEAFF

clone size: NA
D gene: TRBD2
V gene: TRBV7-9
J gene: TRBJ2-7
CDR3 DNA: TGTGCCAGCAGCTCAAGGACTAGCGGGCCTGAGCAGTACTTC
CDR3 protein: CASSSRTSGPEQYF

clone size: NA
D gene: TRBD1
V gene: TRBV7-9
J gene: TRBJ1-5
CDR3 DNA: TGTGCCAGCAGCTTCCATTCGACAGGGGCCGAGCAGCCCCAGCATTTT
CDR3 protein: CASSFHSTGAEQPQHF

clone size: NA
D gene: NA
V gene: TRBV28
J gene: TRBJ2-5
CDR3 DNA: TGTGCCAGCAGTTTCCGTCCCCGAGCGGAGACCCAGTACTTC
CDR3 protein: CASSFRPRAETQYF

clone size: NA
D gene: NA
V gene: TRBV6-5
J gene: TRBJ1-3
CDR3 DNA: TGTGCCAGCAGTTACTCGGGGGGAAGAAACACCATATATTTT
CDR3 protein: CASSYSGGRNTIYF

clone size: NA
D gene: TRBD2
V gene: TRBV25-1
J gene: TRBJ2-3
CDR3 DNA: TGTGCCAGCAGTGACCGTACTAGCGGGAGGGCCTTGTATACGCAGTATTTT
CDR3 protein: CASSDRTSGRALYTQYF

clone size: NA
D gene: NA
V gene: TRBV28
J gene: TRBJ2-1
CDR3 DNA: TGTGCCAGCAGTTGGGACAGCAGCGGGTACAATGAGCAGTTCTTC
CDR3 protein: CASSWDSSGYNEQFF

clone size: NA
D gene: NA
V gene: TRBV29-1
J gene: TRBJ2-3
CDR3 DNA: TGCAGCGGGGGATCAGTGAGCACAGATACGCAGTATTTT
CDR3 protein: CSGGSVSTDTQYF

clone size: NA
D gene: NA
V gene: TRBV11-2
J gene: TRBJ2-1
CDR3 DNA: TGTGCCAGCAGCTTACCAGGACGTTCTTACAATGAGCAGTTCTTC
CDR3 protein: CASSLPGRSYNEQFF

clone size: NA
D gene: NA
V gene: TRBV2
J gene: TRBJ2-1
CDR3 DNA: TGTGCCAGCAGTAAAATTGAACTAAGCTCCTACAATGAGCAGTTCTTC
CDR3 protein: CASSKIELSSYNEQFF

clone size: NA
D gene: TRBD1
V gene: TRBV30
J gene: TRBJ2-1
CDR3 DNA: TGTGCCACGGGACAGGGAGCCTACAATGAGCAGTTCTTC
CDR3 protein: CATGQGAYNEQFF

clone size: NA
D gene: NA
V gene: TRBV16
J gene: TRBJ1-4
CDR3 DNA: TGTGCCAGCAGCCCCGGGACCGGGGGTGAAAAACTGTTTTTT
CDR3 protein: CASSPGTGGEKLFF

clone size: NA
D gene: NA
V gene: TRBV19
J gene: TRBJ2-7
CDR3 DNA: TGTGCCAGTAGTATAGAGTCCGGGAGTTCCTACGAGCAGTACTTC
CDR3 protein: CASSIESGSSYEQYF

clone size: once
D gene: NA
V gene: TRBV13
J gene: TRBJ2-7
CDR3 DNA: TGTGCCAGCAAGGGGCTCGCCTACGAGCAGTACTTC
CDR3 protein: CASKGLAYEQYF

clone size: NA
D gene: NA
V gene: TRBV7-9
J gene: TRBJ2-3
CDR3 DNA: TGTGCCAGCAGCTTACTAACAGGGAGCACAGATACGCAGTATTTT
CDR3 protein: CASSLLTGSTDTQYF

clone size: NA
D gene: TRBD2
V gene: TRBV19
J gene: TRBJ2-2
CDR3 DNA: TGTGCCAGTAGTATGGCGGGACTAAATACCGGGGAGCTGTTTTTT
CDR3 protein: CASSMAGLNTGELFF

clone size: NA
D gene: NA
V gene: TRBV14
J gene: TRBJ2-5
CDR3 DNA: TGTGCCAGCAGCCCTCTCTTCGGGACCCAGTACTTC
CDR3 protein: CASSPLFGTQYF